The source of this T cell receptor beta chain is a study of human T cells and chemical hapten exposure. Study information: Per-sample variation in TCR yield stemmed mainly from small pooled library volume differences. Whole-study findings and limits: The study found expanded TCRs formed significantly more large CDR3 similarity clusters than controls. With alopecia, donors may have immune responses unlike healthy people's.

Time point reported: patch test 2, 6 weeks after DPC sensitization. Treatment noted: therapeutic diphenylcyclopropenone sensitization with weekly scalp DPC. The library tagged each cDNA molecule with unique molecular identifiers. TCRdb itself ran the RACE reads through MiXCR, one entry per CDR3 protein. This table holds over 85,000 distinct CDR3 sequences, roughly a tenth found once. V was clipped by 6 bases and J by 1 base; unmatched bases: 13. Germline V gene sequence: CDR1 DFQATT, CDR2 SNEGSKA (reference sequence). The CDR3 is 17 amino acids. This clonotype has at least ten counts. Its antigen is unidentified.

The TCR sequence derives from a woman aged 40 to 50 with alopecia areata. Some clones in this sample may be carry-over from other donors' samples. The input for sequencing was whole blood, taken in connection with sensitization to the hapten diphenylcyclopropenone (DPC). The chain couples TRBV20-1 to TRBJ2-1, with TRBD2 identical over 9 bases. CDR3: CSAVPGLALLSYNEQFF. In DNA, the CDR3 is TGCAGTGCGGTACCGGGACTAGCATTATTATCCTACAATGAGCAGTTCTTC.